The rows below give T cell receptor beta chains drawn from one sample of a study of cytomegalovirus exposure and HLA in healthy donors. Only in-frame clones appear in the TCRdb table, and some are missing; sequencing was by immunoSEQ multiplex PCR. This sample has about 160,000 clones; about 75% occur once, and the top ten carry about 2.3%. The sequenced material came from PBMCs. All receptors derive from a female donor in good health and CMV-seronegative. CDR3s include the opening cysteine and the closing phenylalanine or tryptophan.

j_call	v_call	cdr3_aa
TRBJ1-4	TRBV6-1	CASRGQGTEKLFF
TRBJ1-1	TRBV6-5	CASRRTRADSTEAFF
TRBJ2-4	TRBV7-6	CASSPGQGAIQYF
TRBJ1-5	TRBV7-9	CASSSGGGSNQPQHF
TRBJ1-4	TRBV30	CAWKEGTGALKLFF
TRBJ1-1	TRBV5-1	CASSSGGMNTEAFF
TRBJ2-1	TRBV14	CASSQDSGDYYNEQFF
TRBJ2-3	TRBV11-2	CASSRRQGLTDTQYF
TRBJ2-1	TRBV7-9	CASQTSGSNNEQFF
TRBJ2-1	TRBV6-1	CASSDRLAGGDEQFF
TRBJ2-2	TRBV9	CASSVPSGGGTGELFF
TRBJ1-1	TRBV15	CATSDSGQLNTEAFF
TRBJ1-2	TRBV27	CASSLTPGPYGYTF
TRBJ2-3	TRBV28	CASSSLAPTDTQYF
TRBJ2-6	TRBV9	CASSVQGSGANVLTF
TRBJ2-5	TRBV6-1	CASSGTGVGQETQYF
TRBJ1-4	TRBV29-1	CSVPGQGMWENEKLFF
TRBJ2-3	TRBV2	CASKGTSGRSDTQYF
TRBJ2-5	TRBV7-6	CASSTNRGETQYF
TRBJ2-3	TRBV5-6	CASSPYRGQKDTQYF
TRBJ2-1	TRBV7-2	CASSPTRYEQFF
TRBJ1-4	TRBV19	CASTLRNNEKLFF
TRBJ2-1	TRBV19	CASTPRPGLAGSYNEQFF
TRBJ1-5	TRBV15	CATSRAGPAQHF
TRBJ2-7	TRBV6-5	CATRQTPYEQYF
TRBJ1-2	TRBV20-1	CSATGGYGYTF
TRBJ2-3	TRBV28	CASSFGQGRVDTQYF
TRBJ1-2	TRBV21-1	CASSERDCYYGYTF
TRBJ2-5	TRBV19	CASSDTGTQETQYF
TRBJ2-5	TRBV6-6	CASSPRVAGEETQYF
TRBJ2-2	TRBV5-1	CASSRGTGGTRWTGELFF
TRBJ2-1	TRBV29-1	CSVGRSSRAHNEQFF
TRBJ1-5	TRBV7-9	CASSSGQGYPNQPQHF
TRBJ1-2	TRBV25-1	CASSEEGQGGYGYTF
TRBJ1-2	TRBV4-3	CASSQEVSRADGYTF
TRBJ1-1	TRBV19	CASSLGENTEAFF
TRBJ2-7	TRBV29-1	CSAGGDPFEPYEQYF
TRBJ1-4	TRBV7-9	CASSLGGRVEKLFF
TRBJ1-5	TRBV10-3	CAIGADQPQHF
TRBJ1-3	TRBV7-9	CASSPVGAAGNTIYF
TRBJ2-7	TRBV4-2	CASSQDHNDEQYF
TRBJ2-3	TRBV4-3	CASSPRDFLSDTQYF
TRBJ2-3	TRBV2	CASSEGASGGLTDTQYF
TRBJ1-4	TRBV19	CASSTDRGKEKLFF
TRBJ1-5	TRBV7-2	CASSSTLSNQPQHF
TRBJ2-7	TRBV28	CASSLGGSDEQYF
TRBJ1-5	TRBV9	CASSVGQGEGQPQHF
TRBJ1-4	TRBV7-2	CASSLELVTTNEKLFF
TRBJ1-6	TRBV28	CASSYGSSYNSPLHF
TRBJ2-5	TRBV6-1	CASSGTKQETQYF
TRBJ1-1	TRBV30	CAWSVTVLRGAFF
TRBJ1-3	TRBV6-1	CASRRYPQRGNTIYF
TRBJ1-6	TRBV30	CAWSEPRGPLHF
TRBJ1-2	TRBV6-6	CAAQGNYGYTF